A selection of T cell receptor beta chains follows, all from one sample in a study of identical twins. In TCRdb, the 5' RACE reads were re-called with MiXCR into one record per CDR3 protein. Of about 660,000 distinct CDR3 sequences listed, about 9.4% are singletons. These records were also assigned to another study, of yellow fever vaccine responses in identical twins.

Sequencing input: PBMCs. Receptors originate from a young woman in good health. Each CDR3 is given with its conserved first and last residue. The D gene is left open where the match is weak. Expanded clones are given a class, and other clones once, few, many or no size at all.

j_call v_call d_call clone_size cdr3_nt cdr3_aa
TRBJ2-3 TRBV21-1 . . TGTGCCAGCAGCAAAGCCAAGTCCCGGGACAGCACTAGTTGCGAGACAGATACGCAGTATTTT CASSKAKSRDSTSCETDTQYF
TRBJ1-6 TRBV6-1 . . TGTGCCAGCAGCACCGGGACCGCAGGGATCTATAATTCACCCCTCCACTTT CASSTGTAGIYNSPLHF
TRBJ1-2 TRBV12-3/TRBV12-4 . many TGTGCCAGCAGTTTACAAGCCGACTATGGCTACACCTTC CASSLQADYGYTF
TRBJ2-2 TRBV27 TRBD2 few TGTGCCAGCAGTTCCGTAGCGGGAGTGAACACCGGGGAGCTGTTTTTT CASSSVAGVNTGELFF
TRBJ1-1 TRBV5-1 TRBD1 many TGCGCCAGCAGCTTGGGAGACAGGGTCAGCACTGAAGCTTTCTTT CASSLGDRVSTEAFF
TRBJ2-7 TRBV28 TRBD1 many TGTGCCAGCAGTTTTCCAGGGGGCCGGACCTACGAGCAGTACTTC CASSFPGGRTYEQYF
TRBJ2-3 TRBV5-5 TRBD2 few TGTGCCAGCAGTTCCTTTGGGGCGGGAGAGTCAGATACGCAGTATTTT CASSSFGAGESDTQYF
TRBJ1-1 TRBV5-1 . . TGCGCCAGCAGCTTGGGGGTTCAAGGCACTGAAGCTTTCTTT CASSLGVQGTEAFF
TRBJ2-1 TRBV5-5 . few TGTGCCAGCAGCATATCTGGGTACAGCTCCTACAATGAGCAGTTCTTC CASSISGYSSYNEQFF
TRBJ1-1 TRBV7-9 . few TGTGCCAGCAGCTTCGTTGTCGGCCCGCGTAGTAACACTGAAGCTTTCTTT CASSFVVGPRSNTEAFF
TRBJ2-1 TRBV4-3 . . TGCGCCAGCAGCCAAGATCTGGGGGTTGAGCAGTTCTTC CASSQDLGVEQFF
TRBJ2-1 TRBV11-1 . few TGTGCCAGCAGCTTAGTTGGGTCTAAGACCGGGACTCACGGCTACAATGAGCAGTTCTTC CASSLVGSKTGTHGYNEQFF
TRBJ2-1 TRBV28 . . TGTGCCAGCAGGAGTAGGCACAATGAGCAGTTCTTC CASRSRHNEQFF
TRBJ2-3 TRBV29-1 TRBD2 many TGCAGCGTCGCGGCGGGAGTTCCAGATACGCAGTATTTT CSVAAGVPDTQYF
TRBJ2-1 TRBV25-1 TRBD2 . TGTGCCAGCAGTGAAACTAGCGGGAGGGCCCACAATGAGCAGTTCTTC CASSETSGRAHNEQFF
TRBJ2-7 TRBV4-1 TRBD2 . TGCGCCAGCAGCGCTATTGGACTAGCGGGAATCTACGAGCAGTACTTC CASSAIGLAGIYEQYF